Detailed here is one T cell receptor (beta chain). No antigen is known for it. The CDR3 covers 15 residues. Germline V lookup: CDR1 KGHSH, CDR2 LQKENI. The J segment lost 2 bases and the V segment lost 4 bases, leaving 4 bases of the junction unmatched. Assay used: immunoSEQ multiplex PCR; TCRdb lists only in-frame clones, some missing. The data contain more than 100,000 clones, roughly 80% of them singletons. This sample is part of a study of glioma-infiltrating T cells after dendritic cell vaccination. Study details: Dendritic cell vaccination trial patients had either newly diagnosed or recurrent glioblastoma. General study points: Patients with more pretreatment TILs had longer time to progression and survival.

The source of this sequence is a human donor with glioblastoma. Sequencing used blood, obtained before dendritic cell vaccination. The chain links TRBV18 to TRBJ2-5; 10 bases match TRBD1. The CDR3 nucleotides read TGTGCCAGCTCACGGGACAGGGGAAGGCAAGAGACCCAGTACTTC. It yields the protein CASSRDRGRQETQYF.